The 29 T cell receptor beta chains presented below share a single source sample, sequenced in a study of T cells in Graves' hyperthyroidism and ophthalmopathy. From RNA transcripts, TCR beta CDR3 regions were amplified. The HTBI primer set served for first-round RT-PCR of the TCR CDR3. TCRdb analysed the multiplex PCR reads with MiXCR anew, one entry per CDR3 protein. The table lists about 270,000 distinct CDR3 sequences, around 15% of them singletons. The material sequenced was blood. The receptors come from a woman between 50 and 59 years old with Graves' hyperthyroidism that later progressed to Graves' ophthalmopathy.

In its sample, this clonotype was seen many times. The rearrangement uses TRBV12-3 or TRBV12-4 and TRBJ1-5, with D unclear. This CDR3 region has 11 residues. Trimming took 3 bases from V and 7 from J, leaving 4 bases between them. The CDR3 here is CASSFGQPQHF. Written as DNA, the CDR3 is TGTGCCAGCAGTTTTGGGCAGCCCCAGCATTTT.

This clonotype showed up just a few times. The J gene is TRBJ2-3, the V gene TRBV20-1, with TRBD2 matching over 10 bases. This CDR3 comprises 17 residues. Germline lookup yields CDR1 DFQATT and CDR2 SNEGSKA (reference sequence). With V trimmed by 3 bases and J by 4 bases, 13 bases remained unmatched. The CDR3 DNA sequence: TGCAGTGCTAGCCCTCTAGGAGCGGGAGGGCCGGCAGATACGCAGTATTTT. Encoded protein: CSASPLGAGGPADTQYF.

This clonotype has at least ten counts. The chain joins TRBV2 to TRBJ2-7; the D gene is possibly TRBD2 (7 bases). This CDR3 contains 16 residues. Trimming removed 9 bases from V and 3 bases from J, with 24 bases in between. CDR1 is SNHLY and CDR2 is FYNNEI in the germline V gene. The CDR3 loop is CASLRPGGDSFYEQYF. CDR3 DNA sequence: TGTGCCAGTCTCAGACCGGGGGGCGATTCGTTCTACGAGCAGTACTTC.

This clonotype was seen repeatedly, ten times or more. Germline and junction disagree at one end, which may indicate a read error. This chain uses TRBV7-7 with TRBJ2-7; 8 bases line up with TRBD2. Germline values: CDR1 SSHAT, CDR2 FNYEAQ (reference sequence). This CDR3 comprises 16 residues. CDR3 loop: CASRTFWGTRTYEQYF. Here the CDR3 DNA reads TGTGCTAGCAGAACCTTCTGGGGGACTAGGACCTACGAGCAGTACTTC.

This clonotype was found many times. This sequence joins TRBV11-2 and TRBJ1-5, with D maybe TRBD1 (5 bases). The V and J ends lost 4 bases and 5 bases respectively, with 12 bases between them. Germline CDR1 and CDR2: SGHAT and FQNNGV. There are 14 residues in the CDR3. CDR3 DNA sequence: TGTGCCAGCAGCTCCTCATCAGGGTATCAGCCCCAGCATTTT. Amino acid sequence: CASSSSSGYQPQHF.

This clonotype was observed many times. This rearrangement joins TRBV29-1 to TRBJ2-1; D perhaps matches TRBD2 (5 bases). Germline V lookup: CDR1 SQVTM, CDR2 ANQGSEA. The CDR3 extends over 10 amino acids. With 8 bases removed from V and 12 bases from J, the gap between germline ends came to 14 bases. CDR3 residues: CSTDGGTQFF. The DNA of the CDR3 is TGCAGCACTGATGGAGGAACGCAGTTCTTC.

The chain couples TRBV5-1 to TRBJ1-3; D not resolved. The CDR3 has 15 residues. Trimming left V 4 bases short and J 0 bases short, with 11 bases between. Germline V gene lookup returns CDR1 SGHRS and CDR2 YFSETQ. The CDR3 reads CASSQTVNSGNTIYF. The CDR3 DNA sequence: TGCGCCAGCAGCCAAACAGTCAACTCTGGAAACACCATATATTTT.

This clonotype came up many times. V and J are TRBV6-1 and TRBJ2-1, with 9 bases lining up with TRBD2. The CDR3 has 16 amino acids. V dropped 5 bases and J dropped 6; count of bases not matched to a gene: 11. Per the germline V gene, CDR1 is MNHNS and CDR2 is SASEGT. This CDR3 reads CASSSNSLAGGNEQFF. The CDR3 nucleotides are TGTGCCAGCAGTTCAAATTCACTAGCGGGCGGCAATGAGCAGTTCTTC.

A note on this clonotype: A much larger clone lies a single base off, so this may be a read error. The chain carries TRBV4-1 and TRBJ2-7; 10 nucleotides match TRBD2. CDR1 is MGHRA, CDR2 YSYEKL, per germline. The length of the CDR3 is 21 residues. V shed 4 bases, J shed 1 base, and the junction held 22 bases outside the gene matches. The CDR3 spells CASSRERKTSGFARISYEQYF. In nucleotides, the CDR3 is TGCGCCAGCAGCCGAGAAAGGAAGACTAGCGGGTTCGCCAGGATATCCTACGAGCAGTACTTC.

A few counts support this clonotype. This chain links TRBV27 with TRBJ1-2; TRBD1 agrees at 9 bases. V lost 7 bases to trimming and J lost 3 bases; unmatched junction nucleotides: 9. From germline, CDR1 is MNHEY and CDR2 SMNVEV (reference sequence). The CDR3 spans 15 residues. This CDR3 reads CASTTYRDRDYGYTF. The CDR3 DNA follows: TGTGCCAGCACCACTTACCGGGACAGGGACTATGGCTACACCTTC.

This clonotype occurred many times. The genes are TRBV10-3 and TRBJ2-6; D is uncertain. The germline V and J ends were trimmed by 6 bases and 0 bases, with 15 bases remaining between them. Germline V gene sequence: CDR1 ENHRY, CDR2 SYGVKD. The CDR3 totals 17 residues. The CDR3 spells CAIRDPYYSSGANVLTF. The CDR3 DNA sequence: TGTGCCATCAGGGACCCATACTACAGCTCTGGGGCCAACGTCCTGACTTTC.

This clonotype was observed a few times. This may arise from a read error, as a much more abundant clone is one base away. The chain couples TRBV20-1 to TRBJ2-1; 7 bases are a match to TRBD2. CDR1 DFQATT and CDR2 SNEGSKA come from the germline V gene (reference sequence). This CDR3 region has 13 residues. The CDR3, as DNA: TGCAGGGCCAGCGGGATTTACTACAATGAGCAGCTCTTC. Protein sequence: CRASGIYYNEQLF.

This clonotype was picked up many times. The rearrangement links TRBV28 to TRBJ2-7; tentative D call: TRBD1 (5 bases). The CDR3 extends over 15 amino acids. The V end was cut by 5 bases, the J end by 3 bases, with 17 bases between. The V gene's germline CDR1 is MDHEN and CDR2 SYDVKM. For the CDR3, the DNA is TGTGCCAGCAGTCGCAGGGTGTACGCTTACTACGAGCAGTACTTC. It is translated as CASSRRVYAYYEQYF.

J is TRBJ2-5 and V is TRBV20-1, with no clear D. Looked up from germline, CDR1 is DFQATT and CDR2 is SNEGSKA (reference sequence). V was trimmed by 2 bases and J by 2 bases, leaving 9 bases between them. The CDR3 contains 13 residues. The CDR3 DNA follows: TGCAGTGCTAGATATCGGCAGCAAGAGACCCAGTACTTC. As protein: CSARYRQQETQYF.

This clonotype was found many times. This chain links TRBV12-3 or TRBV12-4 with TRBJ2-7; D is unclear. The V gene lost 5 bases and the J gene lost 3 bases, with 8 bases spanning the gap. This CDR3 has 12 residues. For the CDR3, the DNA is TGTGCCAGCAGTCTTCAGGACTACGAGCAGTACTTC. Amino acids: CASSLQDYEQYF.

The rearrangement uses TRBV28 and TRBJ1-1; 8 bases map to TRBD1. This CDR3 contains 17 residues. V shed 4 bases, J shed 1 base, and the junction held 11 bases outside the gene matches. Per the germline V gene, CDR1 is MDHEN and CDR2 is SYDVKM. The CDR3 here is CASSSLFAGTGNTEAFF. In DNA, the CDR3 is TGTGCCAGCAGTTCACTATTTGCCGGGACAGGGAACACTGAAGCTTTCTTT.

This clonotype was observed many times. The CDR3 loop is CSARNTGAVEEKLFF. CDR3 DNA: TGCAGTGCTAGAAACACAGGGGCGGTGGAAGAAAAACTGTTTTTT. This rearrangement joins TRBV20-1 to TRBJ1-4, with TRBD1 matching 7 bases. The germline V gene encodes CDR1 DFQATT and CDR2 SNEGSKA (reference sequence). The CDR3 covers 15 residues. V was pared by 2 bases and J by 8 bases, with 11 bases of the junction left unmatched.

In this sample, this clonotype turned up many times. V usage is TRBV15 and J usage is TRBJ2-7; 11 positions match TRBD2. CDR3 length: 15 residues. Germline-derived CDR1 and CDR2 are LNHNV and YYDKDF (reference sequence). V dropped 6 bases and J dropped 2; count of bases not matched to a gene: 6. The CDR3 spells CATSSGTSGAYEQYF. The CDR3, as DNA: TGTGCCACCAGTAGTGGGACTAGCGGTGCCTACGAGCAGTACTTC.

This clonotype has at least ten counts. This chain uses TRBV6-1 with TRBJ2-4; TRBD1 matches at 10 bases. Germline CDR1 is MNHNS and CDR2 is SASEGT. CDR3 length equals 16 residues. V gave up 4 bases and J gave up 3 bases; unmatched junction bases: 6. CDR3 DNA sequence: TGTGCCAGCAGTGGGACAGGGGGGACTGGCAAAAACATTCAGTACTTC. Amino acid sequence: CASSGTGGTGKNIQYF.

The table lists this clonotype with many counts. V and J are TRBV6-1 and TRBJ2-2; no firm D call. CDR1 and CDR2 (germline): MNHNS, SASEGT. V was pared by 3 bases and J by 0 bases, with 8 bases between. The length of the CDR3 is 15 residues. The CDR3 spells CASSEARPNTGELFF. The CDR3 bases are TGTGCCAGCAGTGAGGCCAGACCGAACACCGGGGAGCTGTTTTTT.

The sample holds many counts of this clonotype. This chain connects TRBV5-1 to TRBJ2-7; D possibly corresponds to TRBD1 (5 bases). The CDR3 has 15 residues. Germline V lookup: CDR1 SGHRS, CDR2 YFSETQ. V lost 4 bases and J 4 bases, leaving 18 bases between the germline ends. The DNA for the CDR3 is TGCGCCAGCAGCCCCCCCCAGGGCTGGGAATACGAGCAGTACTTC. This sequence encodes CASSPPQGWEYEQYF.

The table lists this clonotype with many counts. V usage is TRBV20-1 and J usage is TRBJ2-3; tentatively, D is TRBD1 (5 bases). Germline assignment: CDR1 DFQATT and CDR2 SNEGSKA (reference sequence). V was pared by 0 bases and J by 2 bases, with 18 bases between. CDR3 length equals 17 residues. CDR3 loop: CSARDSSGMGFTDTQYF. The CDR3 DNA is TGCAGTGCTAGAGATAGTTCAGGGATGGGCTTCACAGATACGCAGTATTTT.

This clonotype was observed at least ten times. The chain joins TRBV5-1 to TRBJ2-7, with TRBD1 matching over 8 bases. Germline CDR1 reads SGHRS; CDR2 reads YFSETQ. V was pared by 0 bases and J by 3 bases, with 5 bases of the junction left unmatched. The CDR3 has 15 residues. The CDR3 loop reads CASSLAQGGRYEQYF. Here the CDR3 DNA reads TGCGCCAGCAGCTTGGCACAGGGGGGCCGCTACGAGCAGTACTTC. Full variable domain (outside the CDR3, taken from reference TRBV5-1 and TRBJ2-7): KAGVTQTPRYLIKTRGQQVTLSCSPISGHRSVSWYQQTPGQGLQFLFEYFSETQRNKGNFPGRFSGRQFSNSRSEMNVSTLELGDSALYLCASSLAQGGRYEQYFGPGTRLTVT.

Ten or more counts support this clonotype. The CDR3 spells CASRDYRDNEKLFF. CDR3 nucleotides: TGTGCCAGCAGGGACTACAGGGATAATGAAAAACTGTTTTTT. V gene TRBV6-1 combines with J gene TRBJ1-4; maybe TRBD1 (6 bases). V gave up 6 bases and J gave up 4 bases, with 12 bases separating them. CDR1 MNHNS and CDR2 SASEGT come from the germline V gene. The CDR3 has 14 residues.

This clonotype has ten or more counts. The rearrangement uses TRBV3-1 and TRBJ2-7; 7 nucleotides line up with TRBD2. The CDR3 has 15 amino acids. V shed 4 bases, J shed 4 bases, and the junction held 10 bases outside the gene matches. The germline V gene encodes CDR1 LGHDT and CDR2 YNNKEL (reference sequence). CDR3 DNA: TGTGCCAGCAGCCCCCTCGGGACTATCGCATACGAGCAGTACTTC. It translates to CASSPLGTIAYEQYF.

This clonotype was detected ten times or more. The rearrangement uses TRBV28 and TRBJ1-1; D is perhaps TRBD1 (5 bases). The CDR3 runs 14 residues. Deletions cut 5 bases from V and 2 bases from J, with 12 bases between. The germline V gene has CDR1 MDHEN and CDR2 SYDVKM. The CDR3 region has the DNA TGTGCCAGCAGTGACCGACAGCTAAACACTGAAGCTTTCTTT. Protein sequence: CASSDRQLNTEAFF.

At least ten counts were recorded for this clonotype. The chain couples TRBV4-1 to TRBJ1-1; possible D gene TRBD1, 6 bases. The CDR3 runs 15 residues. The ends were cut back, 3 bases at V and 1 base at J, with 12 bases in the middle. CDR1 is MGHRA, CDR2 YSYEKL, per germline. The CDR3 region has the DNA TGCGCCAGCAGCCACCCGGACAGATGGAACACTGAAGCTTTCTTT. It translates to CASSHPDRWNTEAFF.

This clonotype was observed at least ten times. The chain combines TRBV28 with TRBJ1-1; 8 bases agree with TRBD1. The length of the CDR3 is 18 residues. J lost 9 bases, V lost 3 bases, and 21 bases had no gene match. Germline V gene data show CDR1 as MDHEN and CDR2 as SYDVKM. CDR3 nucleotides: TGTGCCAGCAGTTTCCGCGCCGGGACAGGAGTGGAGTACCCCCAAGCTTTCTTT. Protein sequence: CASSFRAGTGVEYPQAFF.

The chain couples TRBV11-2 to TRBJ2-7; 14 bases map to TRBD2. V dropped 3 bases and J dropped 6; count of bases not matched to a gene: 10. The CDR3 sequence is 17 residues long. The germline gives CDR1 SGHAT, CDR2 FQNNGV. CDR3 region: CASSFPGTSGSVGEQYF. CDR3 nucleotide sequence: TGTGCCAGCAGCTTCCCCGGGACTAGCGGGAGTGTGGGCGAGCAGTACTTC.